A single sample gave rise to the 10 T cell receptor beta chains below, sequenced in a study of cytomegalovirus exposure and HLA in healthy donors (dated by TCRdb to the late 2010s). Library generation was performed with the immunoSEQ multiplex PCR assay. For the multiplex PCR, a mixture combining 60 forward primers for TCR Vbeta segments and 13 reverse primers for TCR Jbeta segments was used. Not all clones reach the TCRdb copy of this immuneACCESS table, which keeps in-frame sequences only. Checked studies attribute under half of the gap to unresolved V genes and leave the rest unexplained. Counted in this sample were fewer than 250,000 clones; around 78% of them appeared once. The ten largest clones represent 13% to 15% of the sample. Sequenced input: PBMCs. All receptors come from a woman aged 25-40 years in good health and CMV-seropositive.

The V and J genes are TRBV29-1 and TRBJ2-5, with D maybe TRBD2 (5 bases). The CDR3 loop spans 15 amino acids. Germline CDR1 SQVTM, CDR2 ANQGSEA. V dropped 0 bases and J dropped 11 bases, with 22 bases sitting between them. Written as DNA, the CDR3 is TGCAGCGTTGAAGATCTGTTCAGCGGTCTGAGAGAGCAGTACTTC. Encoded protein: CSVEDLFSGLREQYF.

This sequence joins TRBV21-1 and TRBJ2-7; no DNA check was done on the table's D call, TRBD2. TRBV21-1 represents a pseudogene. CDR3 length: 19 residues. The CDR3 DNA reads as TGTGCCAGCAGCGCCCGAGCCGGGACTAGCAGATTCATCTCCTACGAGCAGTACTTC. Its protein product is CASSARAGTSRFISYEQYF.

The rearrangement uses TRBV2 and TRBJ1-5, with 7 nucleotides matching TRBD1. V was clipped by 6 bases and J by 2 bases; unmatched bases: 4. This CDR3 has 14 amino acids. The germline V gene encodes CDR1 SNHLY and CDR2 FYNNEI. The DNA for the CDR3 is TGTGCCAGCAGCCTAACAGGGGGCAATCAGCCCCAGCATTTT. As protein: CASSLTGGNQPQHF.

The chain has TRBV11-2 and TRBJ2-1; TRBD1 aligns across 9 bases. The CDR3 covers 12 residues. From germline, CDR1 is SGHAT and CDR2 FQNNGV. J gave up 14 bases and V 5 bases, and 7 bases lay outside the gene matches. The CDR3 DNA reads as TGTGCCAGCAGCCTCAGTACAGGGGGCAAGTTCTTC. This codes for CASSLSTGGKFF.

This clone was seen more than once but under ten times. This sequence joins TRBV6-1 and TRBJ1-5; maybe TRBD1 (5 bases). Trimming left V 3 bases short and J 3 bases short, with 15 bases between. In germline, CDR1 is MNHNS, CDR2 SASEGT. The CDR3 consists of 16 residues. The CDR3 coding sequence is TGTGCCAGCAGTGATGGGGCGGCGGATAACAATCAGCCCCAGCATTTT. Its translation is CASSDGAADNNQPQHF.

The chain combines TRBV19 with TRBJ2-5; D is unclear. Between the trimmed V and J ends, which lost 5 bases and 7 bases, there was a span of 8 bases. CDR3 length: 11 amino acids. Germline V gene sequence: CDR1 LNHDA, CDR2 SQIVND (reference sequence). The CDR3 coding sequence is TGTGCCAGTAGTGCCCCGGGGACCCAGTACTTC. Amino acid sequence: CASSAPGTQYF.

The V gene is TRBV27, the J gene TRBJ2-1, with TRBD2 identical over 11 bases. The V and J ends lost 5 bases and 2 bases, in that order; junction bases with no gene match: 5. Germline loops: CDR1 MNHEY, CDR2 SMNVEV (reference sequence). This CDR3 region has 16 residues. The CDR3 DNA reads TGTGCCAGCAGTCCCCTAGCGGGGGGTACCTACAATGAGCAGTTCTTC. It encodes CASSPLAGGTYNEQFF.

CDR3 bases: TGTGCCTGGGGACTCGTCTACGAGCAGTACTTC. Translation: CAWGLVYEQYF. This chain uses TRBV30 with TRBJ2-7; possibly TRBD2 for D (5 bases). Germline CDR1 reads GTSNPN; CDR2 reads SVGIG (reference sequence). CDR3 length: 11 residues. The ends were cut back, 5 bases at V and 3 bases at J, with 8 bases in the middle. The full variable domain, with the rest looked up from reference TRBV30 and TRBJ2-7, is SQTIHQWPATLVQPVGSPLSLECTVEGTSNPNLYWYRQAAGRGLQLLFYSVGIGQISSEVPQNLSASRPQDRQFILSSKKLLLSDSGFYLCAWGLVYEQYFGPGTRLTVT.

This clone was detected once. The CDR3 bases are TGTGCCAGCAGCCTCGGACTCATTCCCGATTCACCCCTCCACTTT. Its translation is CASSLGLIPDSPLHF. The genes are TRBV2 and TRBJ1-6, with D hard to call. In germline, CDR1 is SNHLY, CDR2 FYNNEI. This CDR3 has 15 amino acids. V lost 6 bases and J 8 bases, leaving 17 bases between the germline ends. The full variable domain, completed using reference TRBV2 and TRBJ1-6, is EPEVTQTPSHQVTQMGQEVILRCVPISNHLYFYWYRQILGQKVEFLVSFYNNEISEKSEIFDDQFSVERPDGSNFTLKIRSTKLEDSAMYFCASSLGLIPDSPLHFGNGTRLTVT.

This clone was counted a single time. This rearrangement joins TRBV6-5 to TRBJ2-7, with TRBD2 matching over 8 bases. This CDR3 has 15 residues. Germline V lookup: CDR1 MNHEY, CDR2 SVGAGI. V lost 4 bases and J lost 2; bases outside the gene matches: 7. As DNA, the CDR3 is TGTGCCAGCAGTTCCACTAGCGGCCCGACCTACGAGCAGTACTTC. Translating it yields CASSSTSGPTYEQYF.